This is a list of T cell receptor beta chains from one sample in a study of metastatic and nonmetastatic thyroid tumors. TCRdb re-called the PCR reads with MiXCR. Among 15,000 to 20,000 clones listed, 29% were seen once. Input material: tumor tissue. The receptors derive from a female donor with papillary thyroid cancer or a benign thyroid nodule (not recorded which). Some clones in this sample may be carry-over from other donors' samples. Each CDR3 is given without its conserved first and last residue.

V: TRBV13; J: TRBJ1-5; CDR3: ASSLGGAGNQPQH
V: TRBV28; J: TRBJ1-6; CDR3: ASSLYLSYNSPLH
V: TRBV11-2; J: TRBJ1-2; CDR3: ASGRGQGDYGYT
V: TRBV11-3; J: TRBJ2-7; CDR3: ASTGRGTSGNEQY
V: TRBV12-3/TRBV12-4; J: TRBJ2-7; CDR3: ASRSTGFEQY
V: TRBV28; J: TRBJ2-2; CDR3: ASSSPPNTGELF
V: TRBV2; J: TRBJ2-2; CDR3: ASSEVGANTGELF
V: TRBV7-6; J: TRBJ2-7; CDR3: ASSLEDSYEQY
V: TRBV5-1; J: TRBJ2-6; CDR3: ASSSGGISGANVLT
V: TRBV28; J: TRBJ1-6; CDR3: ASSLSQGARSPLH
V: TRBV6-1; J: TRBJ1-5; CDR3: ASRSQVSNQPQH
V: TRBV5-1; J: TRBJ2-7; CDR3: ASRGTISYEQY
V: TRBV16; J: TRBJ2-7; CDR3: ASSQSINGEQY
V: TRBV15; J: TRBJ1-2; CDR3: ATSRDRGAVGYT
V: TRBV28; J: TRBJ1-2; CDR3: ASSLGRTGQINYGYT
V: TRBV7-9; J: TRBJ1-4; CDR3: ASSPWTGENEKLF
V: TRBV5-1; J: TRBJ2-7; CDR3: ASSLSLADYEQY
V: TRBV6-1; J: TRBJ2-7; CDR3: ASSASGGTYEQY
V: TRBV12-3/TRBV12-4; J: TRBJ2-2; CDR3: ASSRGRRTNTGELF
V: TRBV6-2/TRBV6-3; J: TRBJ2-1; CDR3: ASSYVNAGEQF
V: TRBV6-1; J: TRBJ2-7; CDR3: ASTRRAGQSSYEQY
V: TRBV4-3; J: TRBJ2-7; CDR3: ASSQDRRGPSYEQY
V: TRBV12-3/TRBV12-4; J: TRBJ2-1; CDR3: ASSLVSYNEQF
V: TRBV6-6; J: TRBJ2-7; CDR3: ASSPRGLAEARGYEQY
V: TRBV12-3/TRBV12-4; J: TRBJ2-2; CDR3: ASSSYGQGRSGELF
V: TRBV25-1; J: TRBJ1-2; CDR3: ASSEGGLDRVDGYT
V: TRBV9; J: TRBJ2-1; CDR3: ASSAAGSNNEQF
V: TRBV24-1; J: TRBJ2-2; CDR3: ATSDLLTGELF
V: TRBV6-2/TRBV6-3; J: TRBJ2-7; CDR3: ASQRTGKQYEQY
V: TRBV7-3; J: TRBJ2-7; CDR3: ASSPLVEQY
V: TRBV15; J: TRBJ2-1; CDR3: ATSRADYNEQF
V: TRBV11-2; J: TRBJ2-3; CDR3: ASSLGQISTDTQY
V: TRBV20-1; J: TRBJ1-2; CDR3: SAPTGRDGYT
V: TRBV5-6; J: TRBJ2-7; CDR3: ASSWSDRSFYEQY
V: TRBV10-2; J: TRBJ2-5; CDR3: ASRPGLAVQETQY
V: TRBV20-1; J: TRBJ2-5; CDR3: SARDLQGSQETQY
V: TRBV10-2; J: TRBJ1-6; CDR3: ASSEGTGDRSPLH
V: TRBV7-2; J: TRBJ2-7; CDR3: ASSLGFLYEQY
V: TRBV19; J: TRBJ1-2; CDR3: ATLSTLRNVGQAFGYT
V: TRBV5-1; J: TRBJ2-7; CDR3: ASAGLAGANEQY
V: TRBV4-1; J: TRBJ2-7; CDR3: ASSQLIRESYEQY
V: TRBV11-2; J: TRBJ2-2; CDR3: ASSLSSGRYTGELF
V: TRBV11-2; J: TRBJ2-1; CDR3: ASSPGLAGYNEQF
V: TRBV3-1; J: TRBJ1-1; CDR3: ASSQVSGTEAF
V: TRBV6-2/TRBV6-3; J: TRBJ2-7; CDR3: ASSRAWAGGRNEQY
V: TRBV11-3; J: TRBJ2-2; CDR3: ASSLVGGRAPGELF
V: TRBV7-2; J: TRBJ2-7; CDR3: ASSFARDREQY
V: TRBV11-1; J: TRBJ2-1; CDR3: ASSPGTTGRNEQF
V: TRBV12-3/TRBV12-4; J: TRBJ2-5; CDR3: ASSPGTGKETQY
V: TRBV6-1; J: TRBJ1-3; CDR3: ASTQPGGGNTIY
V: TRBV15; J: TRBJ1-2; CDR3: ATSRDRAGSGYT
V: TRBV6-5; J: TRBJ2-7; CDR3: ATLVGYEQY
V: TRBV20-1; J: TRBJ1-6; CDR3: SARTGTGSPLH
V: TRBV28; J: TRBJ1-2; CDR3: ASSPTGTNYGYT